The 2 T cell receptor beta chains below were found in one sample sequenced in a study of blood T cell repertoires in COVID-19. This table comes from immunoSEQ multiplex PCR, and its TCRdb copy is limited to in-frame clones, with some not included. Of roughly 390,000 clones detected, about 85% appear once; the ten largest clones hold roughly 3.9%. Sequencing was done on a sample of peripheral blood. These receptors were collected from a woman younger than 35 with acute or convalescent COVID-19.

The chain is built from TRBV27 and TRBJ1-1; perhaps TRBD1 as D (5 bases). The CDR3 length is 14 residues. Trimming left V 6 bases short and J 0 bases short, with 11 bases between. Germline CDR1 and CDR2: MNHEY and SMNVEV (reference sequence). The CDR3 DNA reads as TGTGCCAGCAGCTCTCAGGGTCTGAACACTGAAGCTTTCTTT. Its translation: CASSSQGLNTEAFF.

The J gene is TRBJ1-3, the V gene TRBV2; 10 bases fit TRBD1. The CDR3 runs to 15 residues. V gave up 6 bases and J gave up 2 bases; unmatched junction bases: 4. Germline lookup yields CDR1 SNHLY and CDR2 FYNNEI. CDR3 bases: TGTGCCAGCAGGACTGACAGGGGGCCTGGAAACACCATATATTTT. Translating it yields CASRTDRGPGNTIYF.